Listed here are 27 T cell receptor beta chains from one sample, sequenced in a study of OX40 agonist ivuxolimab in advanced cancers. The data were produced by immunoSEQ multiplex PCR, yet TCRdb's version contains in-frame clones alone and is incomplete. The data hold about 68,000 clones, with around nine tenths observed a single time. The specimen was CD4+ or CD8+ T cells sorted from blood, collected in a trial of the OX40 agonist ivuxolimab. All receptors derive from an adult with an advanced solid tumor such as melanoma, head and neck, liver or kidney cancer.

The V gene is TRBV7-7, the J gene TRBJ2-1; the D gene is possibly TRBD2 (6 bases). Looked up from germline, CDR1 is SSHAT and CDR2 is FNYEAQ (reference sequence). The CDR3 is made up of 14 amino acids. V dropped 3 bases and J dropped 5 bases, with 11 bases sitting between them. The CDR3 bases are TGTGCCAGCAGCTTCAATCCGGGGGACAATGAGCAGTTCTTC. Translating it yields CASSFNPGDNEQFF.

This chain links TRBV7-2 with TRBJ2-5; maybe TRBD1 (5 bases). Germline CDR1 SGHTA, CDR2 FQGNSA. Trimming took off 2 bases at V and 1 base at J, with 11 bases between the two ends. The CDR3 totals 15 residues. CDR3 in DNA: TGTGCCAGCAGCTTACAGCAGGGCTCCCAAGAGACCCAGTACTTC. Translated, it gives CASSLQQGSQETQYF.

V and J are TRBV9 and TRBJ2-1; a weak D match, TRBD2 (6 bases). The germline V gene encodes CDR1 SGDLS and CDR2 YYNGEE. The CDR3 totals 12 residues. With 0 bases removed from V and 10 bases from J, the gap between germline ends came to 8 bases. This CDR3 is CASSVVAGEQFF. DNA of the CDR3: TGTGCCAGCAGCGTAGTGGCGGGGGAGCAGTTCTTC.

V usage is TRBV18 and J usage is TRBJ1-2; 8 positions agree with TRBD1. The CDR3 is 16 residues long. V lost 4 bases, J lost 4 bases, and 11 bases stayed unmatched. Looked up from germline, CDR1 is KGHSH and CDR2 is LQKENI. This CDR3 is CASSLGQEWISYGYTF. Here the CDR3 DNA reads TGTGCCAGCTCACTGGGACAGGAATGGATTTCCTATGGCTACACCTTC.

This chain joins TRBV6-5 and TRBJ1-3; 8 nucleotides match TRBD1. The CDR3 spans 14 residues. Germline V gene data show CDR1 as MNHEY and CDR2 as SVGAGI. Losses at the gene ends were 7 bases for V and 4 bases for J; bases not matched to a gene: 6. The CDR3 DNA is TGTGCCAGCAAGACAGGGGTGGGAGGAAACACCATATATTTT. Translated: CASKTGVGGNTIYF.

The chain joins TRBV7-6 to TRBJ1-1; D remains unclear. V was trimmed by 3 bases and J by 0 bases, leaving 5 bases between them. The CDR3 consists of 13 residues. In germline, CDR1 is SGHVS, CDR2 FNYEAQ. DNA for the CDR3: TGTGCCAGCAGCTTTGGCTTGAACACTGAAGCTTTCTTT. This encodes CASSFGLNTEAFF.

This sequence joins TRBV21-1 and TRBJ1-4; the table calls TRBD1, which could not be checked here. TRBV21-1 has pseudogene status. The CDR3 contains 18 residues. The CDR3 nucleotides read TGTGCCAGCACCGTGACAGGGGGACGTAGGTGCACTAATGAAAAACTGTTTTTT. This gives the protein CASTVTGGRRCTNEKLFF.

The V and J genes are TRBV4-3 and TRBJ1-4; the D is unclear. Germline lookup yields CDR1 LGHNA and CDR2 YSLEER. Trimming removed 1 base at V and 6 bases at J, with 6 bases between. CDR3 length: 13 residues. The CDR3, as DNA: TGCGCCAGCAGCCAAGTTCCAGATGAAAAACTGTTTTTT. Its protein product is CASSQVPDEKLFF.

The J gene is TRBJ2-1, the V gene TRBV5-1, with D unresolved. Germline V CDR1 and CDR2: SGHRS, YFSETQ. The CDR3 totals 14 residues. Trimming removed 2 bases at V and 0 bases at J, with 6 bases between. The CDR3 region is CASSFESSYNEQFF. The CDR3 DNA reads TGCGCCAGCAGCTTTGAGAGCTCCTACAATGAGCAGTTCTTC.

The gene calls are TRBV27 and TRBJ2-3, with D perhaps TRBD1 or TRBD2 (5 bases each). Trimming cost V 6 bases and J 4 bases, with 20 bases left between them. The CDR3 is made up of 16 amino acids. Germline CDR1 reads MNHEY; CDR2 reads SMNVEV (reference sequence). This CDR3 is CASSHSSGRYSDTQYF. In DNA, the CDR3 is TGTGCCAGCAGCCACTCGTCGGGGCGCTACTCAGATACGCAGTATTTT.

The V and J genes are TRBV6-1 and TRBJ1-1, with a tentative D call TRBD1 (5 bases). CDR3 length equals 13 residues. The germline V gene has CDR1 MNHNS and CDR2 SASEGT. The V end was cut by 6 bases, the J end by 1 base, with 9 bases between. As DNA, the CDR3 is TGTGCCAGCAGCCCGGGACGGAACACTGAAGCTTTCTTT. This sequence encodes CASSPGRNTEAFF.

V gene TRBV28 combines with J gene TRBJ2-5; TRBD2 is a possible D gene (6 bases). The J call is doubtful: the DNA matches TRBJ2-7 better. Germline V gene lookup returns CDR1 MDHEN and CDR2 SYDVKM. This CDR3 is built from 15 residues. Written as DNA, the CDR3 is TGTGCCAGCAGTCGGAGCGGGCAGAGCTCCTACGAGCAGTACTTC. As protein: CASSRSGQSSYEQYF.

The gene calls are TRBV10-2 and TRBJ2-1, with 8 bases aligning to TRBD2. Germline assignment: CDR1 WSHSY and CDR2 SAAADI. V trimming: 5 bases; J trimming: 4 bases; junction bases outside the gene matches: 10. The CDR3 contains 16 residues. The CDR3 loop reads CASSRGGSPFYNEQFF. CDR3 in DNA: TGCGCCAGCAGTCGCGGGGGGTCCCCTTTTTACAATGAGCAGTTCTTC.

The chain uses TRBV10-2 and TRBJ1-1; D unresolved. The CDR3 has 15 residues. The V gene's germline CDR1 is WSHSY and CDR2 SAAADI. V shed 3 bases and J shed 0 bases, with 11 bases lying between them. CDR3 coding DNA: TGCGCCAGCAGTGAAAGGTTCAGCATGAACACTGAAGCTTTCTTT. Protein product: CASSERFSMNTEAFF.

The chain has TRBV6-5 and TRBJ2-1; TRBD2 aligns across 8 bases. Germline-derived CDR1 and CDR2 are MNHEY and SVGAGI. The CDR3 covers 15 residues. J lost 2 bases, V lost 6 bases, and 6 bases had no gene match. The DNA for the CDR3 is TGTGCCAGCAGCCGACGGACTAGCCCCTACAATGAGCAGTTCTTC. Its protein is CASSRRTSPYNEQFF.

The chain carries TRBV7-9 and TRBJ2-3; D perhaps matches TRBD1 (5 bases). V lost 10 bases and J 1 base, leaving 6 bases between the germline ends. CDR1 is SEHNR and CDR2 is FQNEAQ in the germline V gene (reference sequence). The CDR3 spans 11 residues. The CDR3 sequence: CATQGTDTQYF. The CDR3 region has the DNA TGTGCCACACAGGGCACAGATACGCAGTATTTT.

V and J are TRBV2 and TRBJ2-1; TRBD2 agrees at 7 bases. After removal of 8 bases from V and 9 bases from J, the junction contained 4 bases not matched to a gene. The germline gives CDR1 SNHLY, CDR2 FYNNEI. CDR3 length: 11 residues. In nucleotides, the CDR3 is TGTGCCAGCTCCTGGGAGGGTGAGCAGTTCTTC. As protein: CASSWEGEQFF.

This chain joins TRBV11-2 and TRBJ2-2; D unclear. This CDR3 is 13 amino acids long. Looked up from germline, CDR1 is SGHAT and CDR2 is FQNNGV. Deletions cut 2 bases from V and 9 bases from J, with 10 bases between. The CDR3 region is CASSLIWSRELFF. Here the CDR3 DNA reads TGTGCCAGCAGCTTAATTTGGAGTCGGGAGCTGTTTTTT.

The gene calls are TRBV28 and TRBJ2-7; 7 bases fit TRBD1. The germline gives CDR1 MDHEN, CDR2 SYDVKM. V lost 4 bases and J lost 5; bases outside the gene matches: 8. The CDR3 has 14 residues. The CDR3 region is CASSSTGMLHEQYF. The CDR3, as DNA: TGTGCCAGCAGTTCGACAGGGATGCTCCACGAGCAGTACTTC.

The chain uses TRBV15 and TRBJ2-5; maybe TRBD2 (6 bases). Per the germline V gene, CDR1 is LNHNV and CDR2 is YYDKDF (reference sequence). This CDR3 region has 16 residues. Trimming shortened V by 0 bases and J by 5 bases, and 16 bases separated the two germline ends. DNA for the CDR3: TGTGCCACCAGCAGAGATTTGGGGGGTAGGCTGGAGACCCAGTACTTC. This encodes CATSRDLGGRLETQYF.

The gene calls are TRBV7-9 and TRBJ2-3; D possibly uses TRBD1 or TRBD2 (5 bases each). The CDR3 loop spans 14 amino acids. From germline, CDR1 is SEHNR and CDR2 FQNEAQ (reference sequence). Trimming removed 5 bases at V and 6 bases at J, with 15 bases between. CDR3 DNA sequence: TGTGCCAGCAGCGAATGGGACCCGTTGGATACGCAGTATTTT. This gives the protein CASSEWDPLDTQYF.

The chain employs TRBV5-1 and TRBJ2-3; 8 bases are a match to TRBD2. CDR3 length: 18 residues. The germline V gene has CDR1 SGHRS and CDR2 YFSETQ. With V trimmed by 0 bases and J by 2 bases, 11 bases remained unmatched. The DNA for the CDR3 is TGCGCCAGCAGCTTGGTGGGTATTAGCGGGGTGAACACAGATACGCAGTATTTT. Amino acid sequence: CASSLVGISGVNTDTQYF. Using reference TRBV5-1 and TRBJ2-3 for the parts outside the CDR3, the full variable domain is KAGVTQTPRYLIKTRGQQVTLSCSPISGHRSVSWYQQTPGQGLQFLFEYFSETQRNKGNFPGRFSGRQFSNSRSEMNVSTLELGDSALYLCASSLVGISGVNTDTQYFGPGTRLTVL.

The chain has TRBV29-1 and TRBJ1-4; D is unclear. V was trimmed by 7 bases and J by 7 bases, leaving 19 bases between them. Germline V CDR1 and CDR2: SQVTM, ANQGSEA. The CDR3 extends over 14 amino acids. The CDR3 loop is CSATWGGSAEKLFF. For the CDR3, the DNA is TGCAGCGCCACATGGGGAGGGTCGGCTGAAAAACTGTTTTTT.

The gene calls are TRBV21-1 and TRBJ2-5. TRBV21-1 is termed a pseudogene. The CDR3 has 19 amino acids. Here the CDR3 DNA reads TGTGCCAGCAGCAAACCTAATGTTCCAGTGGCAATGAACCAAGAGACCCAGTACTTC. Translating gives CASSKPNVPVAMNQETQYF.

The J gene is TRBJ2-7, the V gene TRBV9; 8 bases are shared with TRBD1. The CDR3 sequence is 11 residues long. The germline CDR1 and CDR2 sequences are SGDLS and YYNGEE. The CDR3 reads CASSGGDEQYF. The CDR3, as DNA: TGTGCGAGCTCAGGGGGCGACGAGCAGTACTTC.

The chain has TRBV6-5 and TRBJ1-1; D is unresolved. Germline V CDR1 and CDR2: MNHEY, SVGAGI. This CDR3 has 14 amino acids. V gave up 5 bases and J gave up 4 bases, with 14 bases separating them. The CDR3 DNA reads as TGTGCCAGCAGTCCTGGCCCCCATCCCACTGAAGCTTTCTTT. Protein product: CASSPGPHPTEAFF.

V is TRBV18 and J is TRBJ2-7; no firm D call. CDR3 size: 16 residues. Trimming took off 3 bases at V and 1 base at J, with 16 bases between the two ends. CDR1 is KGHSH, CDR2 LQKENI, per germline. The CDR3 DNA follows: TGTGCCAGCTCACCTCCCGGATCCACGGGTTCCTACGAGCAGTACTTC. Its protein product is CASSPPGSTGSYEQYF. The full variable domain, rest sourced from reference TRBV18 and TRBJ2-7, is NAGVMQNPRHLVRRRGQEARLRCSPMKGHSHVYWYRQLPEEGLKFMVYLQKENIIDESGMPKERFSAEFPKEGPSILRIQQVVRGDSAAYFCASSPPGSTGSYEQYFGPGTRLTVT.